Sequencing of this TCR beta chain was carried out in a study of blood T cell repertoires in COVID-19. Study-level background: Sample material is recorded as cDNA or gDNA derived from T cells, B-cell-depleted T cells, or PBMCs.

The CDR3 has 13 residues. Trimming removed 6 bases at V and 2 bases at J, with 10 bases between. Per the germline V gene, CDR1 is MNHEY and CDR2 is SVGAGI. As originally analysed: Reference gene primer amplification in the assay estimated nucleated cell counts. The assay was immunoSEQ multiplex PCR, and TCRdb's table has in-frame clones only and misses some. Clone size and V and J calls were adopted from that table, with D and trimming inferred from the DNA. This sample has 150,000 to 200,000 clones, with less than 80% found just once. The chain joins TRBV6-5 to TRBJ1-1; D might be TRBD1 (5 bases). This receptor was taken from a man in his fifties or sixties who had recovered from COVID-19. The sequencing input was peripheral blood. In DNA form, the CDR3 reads TGTGCCAGCAGGTTCACAGGTAACACTGAAGCTTTCTTT. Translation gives CASRFTGNTEAFF.